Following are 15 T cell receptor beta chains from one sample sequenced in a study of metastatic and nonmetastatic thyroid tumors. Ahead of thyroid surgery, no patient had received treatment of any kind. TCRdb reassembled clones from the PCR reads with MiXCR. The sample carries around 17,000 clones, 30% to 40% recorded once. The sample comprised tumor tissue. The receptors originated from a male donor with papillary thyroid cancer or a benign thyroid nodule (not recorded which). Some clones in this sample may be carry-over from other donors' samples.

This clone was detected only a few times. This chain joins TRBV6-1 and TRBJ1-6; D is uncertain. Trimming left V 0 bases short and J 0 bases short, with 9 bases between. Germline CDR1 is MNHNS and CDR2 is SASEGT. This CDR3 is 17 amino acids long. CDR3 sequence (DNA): TGTGCCAGCAGTGAAGCGCTCTTGAGCTCCTATAATTCACCCCTCCACTTT. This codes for CASSEALLSSYNSPLHF.

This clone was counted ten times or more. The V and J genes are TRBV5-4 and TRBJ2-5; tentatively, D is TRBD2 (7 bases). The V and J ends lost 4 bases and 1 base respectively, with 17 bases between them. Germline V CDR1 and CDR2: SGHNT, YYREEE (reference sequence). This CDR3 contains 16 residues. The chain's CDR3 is CASSPGGGGSQETQYF. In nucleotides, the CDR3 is TGTGCCAGCAGCCCGGGAGGCGGGGGCAGCCAAGAGACCCAGTACTTC.

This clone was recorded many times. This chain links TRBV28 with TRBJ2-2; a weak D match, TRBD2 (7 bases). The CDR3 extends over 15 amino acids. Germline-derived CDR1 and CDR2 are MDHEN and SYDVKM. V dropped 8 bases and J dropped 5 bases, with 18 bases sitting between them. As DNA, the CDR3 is TGTGCCAGCGGGGGGGCATCGAAGGGGACCGGGGAGCTGTTTTTT. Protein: CASGGASKGTGELFF.

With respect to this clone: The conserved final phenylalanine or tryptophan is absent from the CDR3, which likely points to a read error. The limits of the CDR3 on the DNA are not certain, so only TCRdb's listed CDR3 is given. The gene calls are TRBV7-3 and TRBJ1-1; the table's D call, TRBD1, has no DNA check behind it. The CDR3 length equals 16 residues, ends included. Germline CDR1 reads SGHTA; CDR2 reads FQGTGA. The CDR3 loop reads CASSSGHGYMNSESFL.

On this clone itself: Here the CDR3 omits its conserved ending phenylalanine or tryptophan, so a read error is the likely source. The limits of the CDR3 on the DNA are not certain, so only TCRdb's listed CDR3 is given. This CDR3 reads CASSLGRCGDTL. This rearrangement joins TRBV13 to TRBJ1-2. The CDR3 is 12 amino acids long, termini counted. CDR1 and CDR2 (germline): PRHDT, FYEKMQ (reference sequence).

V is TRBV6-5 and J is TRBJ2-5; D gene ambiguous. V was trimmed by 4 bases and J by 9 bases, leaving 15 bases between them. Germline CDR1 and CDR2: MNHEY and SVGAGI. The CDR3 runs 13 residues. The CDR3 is CASSLRERTAQYF. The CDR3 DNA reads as TGTGCCAGCAGTTTAAGGGAAAGGACGGCCCAGTACTTC.

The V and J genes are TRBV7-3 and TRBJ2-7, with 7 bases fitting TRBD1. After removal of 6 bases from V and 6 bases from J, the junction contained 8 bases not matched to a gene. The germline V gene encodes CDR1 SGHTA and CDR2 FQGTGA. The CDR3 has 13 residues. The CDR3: CASSEGGAPEQYF. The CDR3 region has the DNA TGTGCCAGCAGTGAAGGGGGCGCACCCGAGCAGTACTTC.

The CDR3 is CASSRFQGQGGEQYF. The CDR3 region has the DNA TGCGCCAGCAGCCGTTTTCAGGGACAGGGTGGAGAGCAGTACTTC. V usage is TRBV4-1 and J usage is TRBJ2-7; the match to TRBD1 covers 9 bases. J lost 7 bases, V lost 4 bases, and 11 bases had no gene match. Germline V CDR1 and CDR2: MGHRA, YSYEKL. This CDR3 contains 15 residues.

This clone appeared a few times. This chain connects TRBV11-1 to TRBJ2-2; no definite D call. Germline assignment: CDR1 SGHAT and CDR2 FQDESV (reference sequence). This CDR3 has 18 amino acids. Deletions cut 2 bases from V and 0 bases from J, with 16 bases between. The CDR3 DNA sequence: TGTGCCAGCAGCTTACCAAATTTACATGGGCCGAACACCGGGGAGCTGTTTTTT. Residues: CASSLPNLHGPNTGELFF.

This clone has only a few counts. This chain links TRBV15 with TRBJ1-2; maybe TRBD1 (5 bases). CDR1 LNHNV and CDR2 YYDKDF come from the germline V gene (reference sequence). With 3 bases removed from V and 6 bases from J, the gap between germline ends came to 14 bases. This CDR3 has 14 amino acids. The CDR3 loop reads CATSRLDSLDGYTF. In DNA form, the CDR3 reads TGTGCCACCAGCAGGCTTGACAGTCTAGATGGCTACACCTTC.

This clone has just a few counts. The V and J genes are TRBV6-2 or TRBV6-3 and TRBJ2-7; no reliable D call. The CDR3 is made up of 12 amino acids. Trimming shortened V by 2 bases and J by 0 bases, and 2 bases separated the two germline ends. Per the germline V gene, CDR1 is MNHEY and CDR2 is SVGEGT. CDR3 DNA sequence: TGTGCCAGCAGTTACGACTCCTACGAGCAGTACTTC. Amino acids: CASSYDSYEQYF.

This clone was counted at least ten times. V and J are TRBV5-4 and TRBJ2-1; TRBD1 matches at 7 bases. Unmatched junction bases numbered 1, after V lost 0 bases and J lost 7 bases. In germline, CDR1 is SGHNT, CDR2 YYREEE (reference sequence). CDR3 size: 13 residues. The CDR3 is CASSLARGNEQFF. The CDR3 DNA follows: TGTGCCAGCAGCTTGGCCAGGGGGAATGAGCAGTTCTTC.

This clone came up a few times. The CDR3 nucleotides are TGTGCCAGCACCCCTGGAGGGCTAGCATATTCCTACGAGCAGTACTTC. The encoded protein is CASTPGGLAYSYEQYF. The J gene is TRBJ2-7, the V gene TRBV6-1, with D possibly TRBD2 on 6 matching bases. This CDR3 comprises 16 residues. Germline V lookup: CDR1 MNHNS, CDR2 SASEGT. The V end lost 7 bases, the J end lost 1 base, and 20 bases lay between the germline ends.

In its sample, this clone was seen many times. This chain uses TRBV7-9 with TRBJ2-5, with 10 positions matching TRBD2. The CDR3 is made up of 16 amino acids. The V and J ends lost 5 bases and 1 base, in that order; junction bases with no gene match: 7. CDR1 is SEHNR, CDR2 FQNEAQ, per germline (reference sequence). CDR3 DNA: TGTGCCAGCAGCAACCCTCAGCGGGGGGGCCAAGAGACCCAGTACTTC. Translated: CASSNPQRGGQETQYF.

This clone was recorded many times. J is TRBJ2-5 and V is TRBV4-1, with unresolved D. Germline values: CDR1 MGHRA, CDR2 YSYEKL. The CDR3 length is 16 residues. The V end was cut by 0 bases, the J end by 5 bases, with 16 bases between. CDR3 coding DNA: TGCGCCAGCAGCCAAGATCCCCGATTGCTCGCGGAGACCCAGTACTTC. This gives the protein CASSQDPRLLAETQYF.